Listed here are 8 T cell receptor beta chains from one sample, sequenced in a study of blood T cells in healthy people across ages. A second 7 to 11 cycle PCR used barcoded and J-beta primers. TCRdb ran MiXCR on the 5' RACE reads and lists one entry per CDR3 protein. The table records about 1.8 million distinct CDR3 sequences, just under 50% of them present only once. The specimen was blood. Every receptor here comes from a woman aged 40 to 55 in good health.

J is TRBJ1-2 and V is TRBV29-1, with D possibly being TRBD1 (6 bases). Germline lookup yields CDR1 SQVTM and CDR2 ANQGSEA. The CDR3 is 14 amino acids. V lost 5 bases and J lost 1, with 14 bases in between. The CDR3 spells CSVRQDHLNYGYTF. The CDR3, as DNA: TGCAGCGTTCGACAGGACCACCTTAACTATGGCTACACCTTC.

V gene TRBV4-3 combines with J gene TRBJ2-7; 10 positions agree with TRBD2. Germline-derived CDR1 and CDR2 are LGHNA and YSLEER. V lost 0 bases to trimming and J lost 0 bases; unmatched junction nucleotides: 8. This CDR3 has 18 amino acids. The CDR3, as DNA: TGCGCCAGCAGCCAAGAAGCCAGCGGGGGGGTCAGCTCCTACGAGCAGTACTTC. Translation gives CASSQEASGGVSSYEQYF.

The chain has TRBV2 and TRBJ2-7; D may match TRBD1 or TRBD2 (5 bases each). The germline V gene has CDR1 SNHLY and CDR2 FYNNEI. V lost 4 bases to trimming and J lost 1 base, with 11 bases between them. CDR3 length: 14 amino acids. The CDR3 coding sequence is TGTGCCAGCAGTGCCCGGGGCCAATCCTACGAGCAGTACTTC. Encoded protein: CASSARGQSYEQYF.

This chain connects TRBV12-3 or TRBV12-4 to TRBJ1-4; D call uncertain. There are 14 residues in the CDR3. V lost 7 bases, J lost 4 bases, and 13 bases lay in between. CDR3 amino acids: CASTSTPDNEKLFF. CDR3 bases: TGTGCCAGCACCTCTACCCCGGATAATGAAAAACTGTTTTTT.

The gene calls are TRBV12-3 or TRBV12-4 and TRBJ1-2; tentative D call: TRBD1 (5 bases). This CDR3 contains 14 residues. V dropped 6 bases and J dropped 4 bases, with 15 bases sitting between them. The chain's CDR3 is CASRRSLGGYGYTF. The CDR3 bases are TGTGCCAGCAGGAGGTCTTTGGGGGGCTATGGCTACACCTTC.

This chain uses TRBV3-1 with TRBJ2-5; 10 bases align to TRBD1. Matching the DNA end better, TRBJ2-7 makes the J call doubtful. In germline, CDR1 is LGHDT, CDR2 YNNKEL (reference sequence). This CDR3 is built from 15 residues. CDR3 region: CASSQSWTGGYEQYF. CDR3 nucleotide sequence: TGTGCCAGCAGCCAATCTTGGACAGGGGGCTACGAGCAGTACTTC.

The chain is built from TRBV7-2 and TRBJ1-2; 8 bases align to TRBD1. This CDR3 region has 15 residues. Germline loops: CDR1 SGHTA, CDR2 FQGNSA. V trimming: 1 base; J trimming: 4 bases; junction bases outside the gene matches: 5. CDR3 coding DNA: TGTGCCAGCAGCTTAGTAGGACAGGGTAGCTATGGCTACACCTTC. It is translated as CASSLVGQGSYGYTF.

This clonotype was seen more than once but under ten times. The chain links TRBV20-1 to TRBJ2-5, with unresolved D. V was trimmed by 3 bases and J by 11 bases, leaving 13 bases between them. CDR1 and CDR2 (germline): DFQATT, SNEGSKA (reference sequence). CDR3 length: 11 amino acids. DNA of the CDR3: TGCAGTGCTAGGGCTTATGAGGAGCAGTACTTC. As protein: CSARAYEEQYF.